One T cell receptor beta chain is described in this entry. Its antigen is currently unknown. V lost 3 bases and J lost 0; bases outside the gene matches: 2. CDR3 length: 15 residues. Germline CDR1 MGHRA, CDR2 YSYEKL. This table comes from immunoSEQ multiplex PCR, and its TCRdb copy is limited to in-frame clones, with some not included. This sample yields some 150,000 clones, of which around 90% are seen a single time; 2.5% to 3% belongs to the top ten. The data derive from a study of T cell responses to AZD1222 COVID-19 vaccine. Study-level findings and limits: When two AZD1222 doses had been given, Spike-specific TCR breadth and depth rose. Repertoire collection took place solely once the T cell response had peaked.

This sample comprised peripheral blood, obtained on day 0 of AZD1222 vaccination. The chain is built from TRBV4-1 and TRBJ2-7; 10 bases map to TRBD1. The sequence was obtained from an adult in good health. The CDR3 DNA sequence: TGCGCCAGCAGCCAGACAGGGGGCGGCTCCTACGAGCAGTACTTC. Translated: CASSQTGGGSYEQYF.